A selection of T cell receptor beta chains follows, all from one sample in a study of blood T cell repertoires in COVID-19. This table comes from immunoSEQ multiplex PCR, and its TCRdb copy is limited to in-frame clones, with some not included. The table lists 150,000 to 250,000 clones, around 79% of them singletons, with roughly 5.6% in the top ten. The sample comprised peripheral blood. The receptors originated from a woman aged 35 to 49 with COVID-19, enrolled during active disease. CDR3s include the opening cysteine and the closing phenylalanine or tryptophan. D genes are given only for firm matches. Expanded clones get a size class; other rows say once, few or many, or leave the size out.

d_gene,v_gene,j_gene,abundance,CDR3aa,CDR3nt
.,TRBV5-1,TRBJ2-7,.,CASSPTEQASYEQYF,TGCGCCAGCAGCCCGACAGAGCAGGCCTCCTACGAGCAGTACTTC
.,TRBV29-1,TRBJ1-1,.,CSARGPQGALTEAFF,TGCAGCGCCCGAGGTCCGCAGGGCGCGTTGACTGAAGCTTTCTTT
TRBD2,TRBV4-3,TRBJ2-3,.,CASSQVGLAGRHTDTQYF,TGCGCCAGCAGCCAAGTAGGACTAGCGGGGAGGCACACAGATACGCAGTATTTT
.,TRBV12-3/TRBV12-4,TRBJ1-2,.,CASSRRTVYGYTF,TGTGCCAGCAGTCGTAGGACAGTCTATGGCTACACCTTC
.,TRBV7-9,TRBJ2-7,once,CASRPAVSYEQYF,TGTGCCAGCCGCCCAGCGGTGTCCTACGAGCAGTACTTC
.,TRBV5-4,TRBJ2-3,.,CASSLFQITDTQYF,TGTGCCAGCAGCTTGTTTCAGATCACAGATACGCAGTATTTT
.,TRBV27,TRBJ1-3,few,CASKVGGSGNTIYF,TGTGCCAGCAAGGTCGGGGGGTCTGGAAACACCATATATTTT
.,TRBV21-1,TRBJ1-6,.,CAIRGHPNSPLHF,TGTGCCATCCGCGGACATCCCAATTCACCCCTCCACTTT
TRBD2,TRBV4-1,TRBJ2-3,few,CASSQPLAGGAQYF,TGCGCCAGCAGCCAACCACTAGCGGGGGGCGCGCAGTATTTT
TRBD1,TRBV29-1,TRBJ1-2,.,CSVETGLLGNGYTF,TGCAGCGTTGAGACAGGGTTGTTAGGGAATGGCTACACCTTC
TRBD2,TRBV7-9,TRBJ2-4,.,CASSLGRTSGRSGQNIQYF,TGTGCCAGCAGCTTAGGGAGGACTAGCGGGAGGTCGGGCCAAAACATTCAGTACTTC
.,TRBV27,TRBJ2-3,many,CASSLVLTDTQYF,TGTGCCAGCAGTTTAGTTCTCACAGATACGCAGTATTTT
.,TRBV27,TRBJ2-2,.,CASSGTSNTGELFF,TGTGCCAGCTCGGGAACTTCGAACACCGGGGAGCTGTTTTTT
.,TRBV14,TRBJ2-7,.,CASSQTPGSGQYF,TGTGCCAGCAGCCAGACCCCGGGATCAGGGCAGTACTTC
.,TRBV18,TRBJ2-5,.,CASSPRDTVGETQYF,TGTGCCAGCTCCCCAAGGGACACGGTCGGAGAGACCCAGTACTTC
TRBD1,TRBV18,TRBJ2-7,.,CASSPNTGVGLEQYF,TGTGCCAGCTCACCCAACACAGGGGTAGGTCTTGAGCAGTACTTC
.,TRBV15,TRBJ1-3,.,CATSPRGKFGNTIYF,TGTGCCACCAGCCCCAGGGGCAAATTCGGAAACACCATATATTTT
.,TRBV3-1/TRBV3-2,TRBJ1-6,.,CASSPGESYNSPLHF,TGTGCCAGCAGCCCCGGGGAGTCCTATAATTCACCCCTCCACTTT
.,TRBV19,TRBJ2-1,.,CARAVNEQFF,TGTGCCCGTGCAGTCAATGAGCAGTTCTTC
.,TRBV2,TRBJ1-2,.,CASSEGDRIFGYTF,TGTGCCAGCAGTGAGGGTGACAGGATATTTGGCTACACCTTC
TRBD2,TRBV6-2/TRBV6-3,TRBJ2-5,.,CASSVRGGLETQYF,TGTGCCAGCAGTGTCCGGGGGGGCTTAGAGACCCAGTACTTC
.,TRBV30,TRBJ1-1,.,CAYDGGHDTEAFF,TGTGCCTACGACGGAGGGCACGACACTGAAGCTTTCTTT
TRBD2,TRBV5-1,TRBJ2-7,.,CASSLALAEYPRNEQYF,TGCGCCAGCAGCTTGGCACTAGCGGAGTACCCTAGGAACGAGCAGTACTTC
TRBD1,TRBV12-3/TRBV12-4,TRBJ2-5,.,CASSQGVETQYF,TGTGCCAGCAGCCAGGGGGTAGAGACCCAGTACTTC
.,TRBV14,TRBJ2-2,few,CASSQETAGTGELFF,TGTGCCAGCAGCCAAGAAACGGCAGGTACCGGGGAGCTGTTTTTT
.,TRBV5-1,TRBJ1-3,once,CASSSGSTGNTIYF,TGCGCCAGCAGTTCGGGGTCGACTGGAAACACCATATATTTT
TRBD1,TRBV19,TRBJ2-2,.,CASMDRGRGTGELFF,TGTGCCAGTATGGACAGGGGGCGCGGGACCGGGGAGCTGTTTTTT
TRBD1,TRBV6-5,TRBJ2-4,.,CASSSRGSFDKNIQYF,TGTGCCAGCAGTTCCAGGGGGAGTTTTGACAAAAACATTCAGTACTTC
.,TRBV6-1,TRBJ2-5,once,CASSDGRQYQETQYF,TGTGCCAGCAGTGACGGGCGACAGTACCAAGAGACCCAGTACTTC
.,TRBV7-8,TRBJ2-1,.,CASSSIDGDNEQFF,TGTGCCAGCAGCTCTATAGACGGAGACAATGAGCAGTTCTTC
.,TRBV5-1,TRBJ1-1,once,CASSLRVIAGNTEAFF,TGCGCCAGCAGCCTCCGCGTTATAGCGGGGAACACTGAAGCTTTCTTT
TRBD1,TRBV10-3,TRBJ1-3,.,CAISEAGQGTPASGNTIYF,TGTGCCATCAGTGAGGCGGGACAGGGAACCCCCGCTTCTGGAAACACCATATATTTT
.,TRBV2,TRBJ2-1,.,CASSLLGPVNNEQFF,TGTGCCAGCAGTCTCCTTGGGCCCGTCAACAATGAGCAGTTCTTC
.,TRBV24-1,TRBJ2-3,.,CATSDPLRQGTDTQYF,TGTGCCACCAGTGATCCCTTACGACAGGGCACAGATACGCAGTATTTT
TRBD1,TRBV4-3,TRBJ2-7,.,CASSLIRGPGEQYF,TGCGCCAGCAGTCTAATAAGGGGGCCGGGGGAGCAGTACTTC
.,TRBV19,TRBJ2-7,.,CASSIGGGNEQYF,TGTGCCAGTAGTATAGGAGGAGGAAACGAGCAGTACTTC
TRBD1,TRBV29-1,TRBJ1-3,.,CSVGETGAGNTIYF,TGCAGCGTTGGGGAAACAGGGGCTGGAAACACCATATATTTT
.,TRBV2,TRBJ1-6,.,CASSESRNSPLHF,TGTGCCAGCAGTGAAAGCAGGAATTCACCCCTCCACTTT
.,TRBV10-3,TRBJ1-6,.,CATTGGEGSPLHF,TGTGCCACTACTGGGGGGGAAGGCTCACCCCTCCACTTT
.,TRBV11-3,TRBJ1-4,.,CASRLIVEASEKLFF,TGTGCCAGCAGATTAATAGTTGAGGCAAGTGAAAAACTGTTTTTT
TRBD2,TRBV5-4,TRBJ2-5,.,CASSLGLAGQETQYF,TGTGCCAGCAGCTTGGGACTAGCGGGCCAAGAGACCCAGTACTTC
.,TRBV20-1,TRBJ2-6,.,CSASAAANSGANVLTF,TGCAGTGCTAGTGCCGCAGCGAACTCTGGGGCCAACGTCCTGACTTTC
TRBD2,TRBV11-3,TRBJ2-3,.,CASSLDPSGDTQYF,TGTGCCAGCAGCTTAGATCCTAGCGGAGATACGCAGTATTTT
TRBD2,TRBV2,TRBJ2-5,.,CASQKTGGETQYF,TGTGCCAGCCAGAAGACCGGGGGGGAGACCCAGTACTTC
.,TRBV7-9,TRBJ2-5,.,CASVVPGLQETQYF,TGTGCCAGCGTCGTCCCGGGACTTCAAGAGACCCAGTACTTC
.,TRBV3-1/TRBV3-2,TRBJ1-1,.,CASSPGGTEAFF,TGTGCCAGCAGCCCCGGGGGGACTGAAGCTTTCTTT
.,TRBV5-1,TRBJ1-6,.,CASSLDSTFAYNSPLHF,TGCGCCAGCAGCTTGGACAGCACCTTCGCCTATAATTCACCCCTCCACTTT
.,TRBV2,TRBJ2-2,.,CASRNRVEGELFF,TGTGCCAGCAGAAACAGGGTCGAGGGGGAGCTGTTTTTT
.,TRBV14,TRBJ1-2,.,CASSNAGSNYGYTF,TGTGCCAGCAGCAATGCGGGGTCAAACTATGGCTACACCTTC
.,TRBV7-3,TRBJ1-1,.,CASSLDRNTEAFF,TGTGCCAGCAGCTTAGACAGGAACACTGAAGCTTTCTTT
TRBD2,TRBV18,TRBJ2-7,.,CASSPSTGGVDEQYF,TGTGCCAGCTCACCAAGCACGGGAGGGGTCGACGAGCAGTACTTC
.,TRBV7-9,TRBJ1-1,.,CASSLDRDTEAFF,TGTGCCAGCAGCTTAGACAGGGACACTGAAGCTTTCTTT
.,TRBV18,TRBJ1-5,.,CASSPPEGTDQPQHF,TGTGCCAGCTCACCACCAGAGGGTACGGATCAGCCCCAGCATTTT
TRBD2,TRBV4-2,TRBJ2-1,.,CASSQEVAGSYNEQFF,TGTGCCAGCAGCCAAGAGGTAGCGGGCTCCTACAATGAGCAGTTCTTC
.,TRBV6-6,TRBJ1-2,once,CASSKSPRGAGYTF,TGTGCCAGCTCAAAATCCCCCAGGGGCGCGGGCTACACCTTC
TRBD2,TRBV7-3,TRBJ2-1,.,CASSPGLAGDYEQFF,TGTGCCAGCAGCCCGGGACTAGCGGGGGATTATGAGCAGTTCTTC
.,TRBV28,TRBJ1-5,.,CASSLEVLNQPQHF,TGTGCCAGCAGTTTAGAAGTCCTAAATCAGCCCCAGCATTTT
TRBD1,TRBV7-2,TRBJ1-5,.,CASSLGTGGHQPQHF,TGTGCCAGCAGCTTAGGGACAGGGGGGCATCAGCCCCAGCATTTT
TRBD1,TRBV5-1,TRBJ1-6,.,CASSLVGQGNSPLHF,TGCGCCAGCAGCTTGGTGGGACAGGGTAATTCACCCCTCCACTTT